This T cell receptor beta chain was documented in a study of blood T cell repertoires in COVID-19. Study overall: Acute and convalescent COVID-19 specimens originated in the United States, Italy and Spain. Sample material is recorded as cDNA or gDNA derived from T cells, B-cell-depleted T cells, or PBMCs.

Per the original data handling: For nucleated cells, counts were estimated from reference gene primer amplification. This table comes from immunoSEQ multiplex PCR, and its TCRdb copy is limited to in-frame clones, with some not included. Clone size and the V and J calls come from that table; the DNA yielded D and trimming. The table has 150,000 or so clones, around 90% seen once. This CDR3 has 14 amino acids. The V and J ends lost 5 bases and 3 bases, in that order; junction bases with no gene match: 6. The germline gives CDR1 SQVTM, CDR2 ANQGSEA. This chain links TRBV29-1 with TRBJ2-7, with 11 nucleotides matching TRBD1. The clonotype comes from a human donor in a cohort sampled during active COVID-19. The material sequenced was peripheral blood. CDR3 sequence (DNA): TGCAGCGTTTCGGGAGGGACAGGGGGCTACGAGCAGTACTTC. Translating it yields CSVSGGTGGYEQYF.